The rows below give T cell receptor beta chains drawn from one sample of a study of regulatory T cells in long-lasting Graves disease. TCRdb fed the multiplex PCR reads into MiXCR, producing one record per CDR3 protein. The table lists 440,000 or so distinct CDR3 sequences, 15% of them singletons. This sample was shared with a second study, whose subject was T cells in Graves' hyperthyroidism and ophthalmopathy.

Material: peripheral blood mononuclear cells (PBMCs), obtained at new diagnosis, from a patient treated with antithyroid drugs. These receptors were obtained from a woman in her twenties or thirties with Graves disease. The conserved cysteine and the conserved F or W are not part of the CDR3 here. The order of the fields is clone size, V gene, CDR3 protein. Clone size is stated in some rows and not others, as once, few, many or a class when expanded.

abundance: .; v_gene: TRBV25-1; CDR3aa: ASSEFRLAGLSYNEQF
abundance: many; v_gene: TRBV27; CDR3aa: ASRALRITSYEQY
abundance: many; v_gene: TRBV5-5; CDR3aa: ASSLGDRDQDGYT
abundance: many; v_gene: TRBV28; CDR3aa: ASRSTTSFTYEQY
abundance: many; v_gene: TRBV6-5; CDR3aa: ASSYGDEQF
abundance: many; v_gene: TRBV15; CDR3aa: ATSKMMLRREARWEQY
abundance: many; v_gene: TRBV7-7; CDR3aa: ASSPSQVTDTQY
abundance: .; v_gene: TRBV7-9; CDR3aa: ASSSRIGGEQY
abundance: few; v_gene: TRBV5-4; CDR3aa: ASNQGPPNTGELF
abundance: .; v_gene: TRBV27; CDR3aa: ASSLRGSGELF
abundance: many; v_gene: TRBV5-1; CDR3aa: ASSSPGTGIYEQY
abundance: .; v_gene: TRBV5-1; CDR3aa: ASSSWTGETQY
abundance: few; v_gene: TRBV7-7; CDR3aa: ASQKGLADEQF
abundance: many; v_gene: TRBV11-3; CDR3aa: ASSLGPKPQY
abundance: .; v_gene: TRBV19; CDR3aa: ASRVGGHSNQPQH
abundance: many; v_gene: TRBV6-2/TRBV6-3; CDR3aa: ASSSLAGAYEQF
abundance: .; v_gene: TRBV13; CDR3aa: ASSSGLAGPRAPYEQY
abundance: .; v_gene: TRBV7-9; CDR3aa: ASNTYVGANNSPLH
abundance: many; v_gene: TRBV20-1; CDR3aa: SAREEAGTGPYEQY
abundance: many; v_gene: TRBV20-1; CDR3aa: SARERGTGFSPLH
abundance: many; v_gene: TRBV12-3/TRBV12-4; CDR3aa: ASSLLAGEGVRETQY
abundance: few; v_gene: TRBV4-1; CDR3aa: ASSYGQGAAGNTIY
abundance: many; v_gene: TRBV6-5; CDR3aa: ASSYSSSGPSSYNEQF
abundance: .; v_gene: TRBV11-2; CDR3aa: ASSQTGANVLT
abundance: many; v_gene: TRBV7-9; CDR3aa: ASSPALREDSGNTIY
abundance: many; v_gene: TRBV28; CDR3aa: ASRPGWGATYEQY